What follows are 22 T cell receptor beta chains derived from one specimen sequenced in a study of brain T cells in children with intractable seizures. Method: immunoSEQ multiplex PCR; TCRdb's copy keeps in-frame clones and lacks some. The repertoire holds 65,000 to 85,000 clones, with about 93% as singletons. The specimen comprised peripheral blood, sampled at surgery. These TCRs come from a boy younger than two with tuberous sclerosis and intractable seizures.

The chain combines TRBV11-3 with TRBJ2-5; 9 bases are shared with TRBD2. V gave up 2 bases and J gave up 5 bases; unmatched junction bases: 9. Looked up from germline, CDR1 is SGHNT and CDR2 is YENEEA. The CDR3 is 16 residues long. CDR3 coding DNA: TGTGCCAGCAGCTTATCCGGGGCTAGCGGGGCGGAGACCCAGTACTTC. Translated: CASSLSGASGAETQYF.

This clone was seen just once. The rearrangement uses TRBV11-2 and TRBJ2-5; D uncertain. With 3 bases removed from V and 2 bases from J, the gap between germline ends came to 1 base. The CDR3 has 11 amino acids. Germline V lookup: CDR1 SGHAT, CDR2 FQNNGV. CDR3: CASSFQETQYF. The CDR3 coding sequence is TGTGCCAGCAGCTTTCAAGAGACCCAGTACTTC.

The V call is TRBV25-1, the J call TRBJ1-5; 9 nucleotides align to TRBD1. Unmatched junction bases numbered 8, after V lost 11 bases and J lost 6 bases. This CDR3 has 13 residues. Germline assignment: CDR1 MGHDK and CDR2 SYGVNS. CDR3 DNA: TGTGCCGGCCAACAGGGGGCGCGTCAGCCCCAGCATTTT. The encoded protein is CAGQQGARQPQHF.

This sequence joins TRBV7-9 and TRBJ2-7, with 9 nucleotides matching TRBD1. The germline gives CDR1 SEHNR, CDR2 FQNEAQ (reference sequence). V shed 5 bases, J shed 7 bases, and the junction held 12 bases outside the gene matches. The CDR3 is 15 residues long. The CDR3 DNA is TGTGCCAGCAGCCTCTCCCGACAGGGGGGCGGTGAGCAGTACTTC. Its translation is CASSLSRQGGGEQYF.

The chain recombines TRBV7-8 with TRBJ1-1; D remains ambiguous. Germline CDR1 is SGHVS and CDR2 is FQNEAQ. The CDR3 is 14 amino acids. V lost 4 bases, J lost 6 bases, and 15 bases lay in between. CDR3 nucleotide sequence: TGTGCCAGCAGCTCTAAGGATTGGGGTTCTGAAGCTTTCTTT. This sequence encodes CASSSKDWGSEAFF.

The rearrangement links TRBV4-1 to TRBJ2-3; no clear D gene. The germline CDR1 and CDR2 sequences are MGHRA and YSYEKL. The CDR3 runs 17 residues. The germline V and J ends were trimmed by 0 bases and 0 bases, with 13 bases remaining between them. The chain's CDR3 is CASSQDAGLESTDTQYF. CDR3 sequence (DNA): TGCGCCAGCAGCCAAGATGCAGGCCTAGAAAGCACAGATACGCAGTATTTT.

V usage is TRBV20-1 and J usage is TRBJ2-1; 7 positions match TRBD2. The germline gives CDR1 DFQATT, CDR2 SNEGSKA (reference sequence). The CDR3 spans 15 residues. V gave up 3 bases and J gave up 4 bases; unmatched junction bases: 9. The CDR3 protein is CSASRVLARYNEQFF. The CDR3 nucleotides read TGCAGTGCTAGTCGGGTACTAGCGAGATACAATGAGCAGTTCTTC.

CDR3 bases: TGTGCCAGCAGTCGTACCGGGCGAAATGAAAAACTGTTTTTT. Protein: CASSRTGRNEKLFF. The chain uses TRBV27 and TRBJ1-4; D uncertain. The CDR3 sequence is 14 residues long. Germline CDR1 and CDR2: MNHEY and SMNVEV (reference sequence). V lost 5 bases to trimming and J lost 5 bases, with 12 bases between them.

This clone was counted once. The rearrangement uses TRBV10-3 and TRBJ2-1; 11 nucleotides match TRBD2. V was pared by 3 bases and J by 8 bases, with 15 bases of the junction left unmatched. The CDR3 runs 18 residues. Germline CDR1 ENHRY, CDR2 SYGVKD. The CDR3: CAISDDPYTSGGLDEQFF. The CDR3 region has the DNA TGTGCCATCAGTGACGACCCATACACTAGCGGGGGTTTGGATGAGCAGTTCTTC.

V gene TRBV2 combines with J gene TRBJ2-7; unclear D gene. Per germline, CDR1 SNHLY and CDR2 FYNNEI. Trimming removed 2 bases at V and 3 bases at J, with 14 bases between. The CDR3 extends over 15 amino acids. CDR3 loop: CASSEMIGVSYEQYF. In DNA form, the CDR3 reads TGTGCCAGCAGTGAAATGATCGGTGTAAGCTACGAGCAGTACTTC. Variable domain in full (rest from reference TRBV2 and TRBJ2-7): EPEVTQTPSHQVTQMGQEVILRCVPISNHLYFYWYRQILGQKVEFLVSFYNNEISEKSEIFDDQFSVERPDGSNFTLKIRSTKLEDSAMYFCASSEMIGVSYEQYFGPGTRLTVT.

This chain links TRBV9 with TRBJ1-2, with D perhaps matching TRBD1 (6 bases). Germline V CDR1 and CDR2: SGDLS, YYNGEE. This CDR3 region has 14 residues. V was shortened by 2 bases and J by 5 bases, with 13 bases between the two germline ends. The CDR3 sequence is CASSVGGPSYGYTF. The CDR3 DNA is TGTGCCAGCAGCGTCGGGGGGCCATCGTATGGCTACACCTTC.

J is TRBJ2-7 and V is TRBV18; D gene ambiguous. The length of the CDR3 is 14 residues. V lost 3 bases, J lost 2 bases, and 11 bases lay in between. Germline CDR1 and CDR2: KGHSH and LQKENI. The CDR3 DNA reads TGTGCCAGCTCACCCCTGGACGACCCCTACGAGCAGTACTTC. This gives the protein CASSPLDDPYEQYF.

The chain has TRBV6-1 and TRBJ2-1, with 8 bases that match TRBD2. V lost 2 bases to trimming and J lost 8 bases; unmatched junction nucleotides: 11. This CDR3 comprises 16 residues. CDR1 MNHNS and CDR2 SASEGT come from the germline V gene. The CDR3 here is CASSERGTSFHDEQFF. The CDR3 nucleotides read TGTGCCAGCAGTGAACGGGGGACTAGTTTTCATGATGAGCAGTTCTTC.

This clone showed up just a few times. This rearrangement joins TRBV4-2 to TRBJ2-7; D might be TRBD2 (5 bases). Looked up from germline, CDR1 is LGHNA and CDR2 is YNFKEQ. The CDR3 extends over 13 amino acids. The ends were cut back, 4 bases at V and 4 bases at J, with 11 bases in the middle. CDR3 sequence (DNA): TGTGCCAGCAGCCTCGGAACGGGGTACGAGCAGTACTTC. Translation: CASSLGTGYEQYF.

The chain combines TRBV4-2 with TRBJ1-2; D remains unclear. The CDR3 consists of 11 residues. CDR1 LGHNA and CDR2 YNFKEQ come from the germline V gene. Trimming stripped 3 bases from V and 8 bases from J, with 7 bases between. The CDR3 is CASSQPAGYTF. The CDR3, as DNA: TGTGCCAGCAGCCAGCCAGCGGGCTACACCTTC.

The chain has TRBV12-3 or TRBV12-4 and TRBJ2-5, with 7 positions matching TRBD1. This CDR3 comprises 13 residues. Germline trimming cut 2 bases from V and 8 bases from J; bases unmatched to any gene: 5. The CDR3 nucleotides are TGTGCCAGCAGTTTAAATGAGGGGGCAACCCAGTACTTC. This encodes CASSLNEGATQYF.

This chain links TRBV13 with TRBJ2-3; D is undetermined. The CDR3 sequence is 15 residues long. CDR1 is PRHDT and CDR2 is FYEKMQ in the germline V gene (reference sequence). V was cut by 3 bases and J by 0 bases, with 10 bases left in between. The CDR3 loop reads CASSLRHFSTDTQYF. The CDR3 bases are TGTGCCAGCAGCTTGCGACATTTTAGCACAGATACGCAGTATTTT.

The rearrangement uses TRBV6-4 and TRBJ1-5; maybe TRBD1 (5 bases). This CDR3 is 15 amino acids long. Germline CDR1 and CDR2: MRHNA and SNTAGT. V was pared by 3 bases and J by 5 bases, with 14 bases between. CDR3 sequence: CASSEKWEGDQPQHF. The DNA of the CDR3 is TGTGCCAGCAGTGAAAAATGGGAAGGGGATCAGCCCCAGCATTTT.

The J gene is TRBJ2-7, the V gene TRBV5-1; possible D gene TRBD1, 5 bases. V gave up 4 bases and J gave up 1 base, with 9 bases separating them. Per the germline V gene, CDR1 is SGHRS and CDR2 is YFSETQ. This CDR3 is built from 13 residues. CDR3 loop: CASSAGNSYEQYF. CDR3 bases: TGCGCCAGCAGCGCAGGGAATTCCTACGAGCAGTACTTC.

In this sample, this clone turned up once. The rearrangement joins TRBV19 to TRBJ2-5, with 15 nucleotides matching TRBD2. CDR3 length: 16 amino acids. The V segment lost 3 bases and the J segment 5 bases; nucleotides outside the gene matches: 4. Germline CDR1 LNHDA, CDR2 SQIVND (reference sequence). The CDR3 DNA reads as TGTGCCAGTAGTATGGGACTAGCGGGGGGTCGCGAGACCCAGTACTTC. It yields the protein CASSMGLAGGRETQYF.

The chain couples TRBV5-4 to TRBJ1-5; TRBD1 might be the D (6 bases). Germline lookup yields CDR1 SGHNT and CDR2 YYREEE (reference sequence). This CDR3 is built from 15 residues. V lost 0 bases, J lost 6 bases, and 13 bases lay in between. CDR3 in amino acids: CASSLAGDRGQPQHF. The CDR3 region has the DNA TGTGCCAGCAGCTTGGCAGGGGATCGGGGTCAGCCCCAGCATTTT.

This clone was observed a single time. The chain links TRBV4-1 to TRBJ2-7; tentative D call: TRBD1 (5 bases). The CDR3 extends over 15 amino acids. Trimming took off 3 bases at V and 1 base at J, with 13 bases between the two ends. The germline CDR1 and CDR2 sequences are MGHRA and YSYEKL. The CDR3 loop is CASSHRPGSSYEQYF. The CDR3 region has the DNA TGCGCCAGCAGCCACCGGCCAGGGTCATCCTACGAGCAGTACTTC.